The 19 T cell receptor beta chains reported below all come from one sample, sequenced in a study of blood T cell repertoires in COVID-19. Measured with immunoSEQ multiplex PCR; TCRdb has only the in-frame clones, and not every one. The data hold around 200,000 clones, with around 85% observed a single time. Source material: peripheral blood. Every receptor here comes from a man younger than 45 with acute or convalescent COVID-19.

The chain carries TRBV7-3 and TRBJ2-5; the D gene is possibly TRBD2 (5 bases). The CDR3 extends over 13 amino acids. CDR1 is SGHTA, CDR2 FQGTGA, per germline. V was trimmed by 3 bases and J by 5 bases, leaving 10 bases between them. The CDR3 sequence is CASSFGPGETQYF. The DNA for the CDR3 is TGTGCCAGCAGCTTCGGACCGGGGGAGACCCAGTACTTC.

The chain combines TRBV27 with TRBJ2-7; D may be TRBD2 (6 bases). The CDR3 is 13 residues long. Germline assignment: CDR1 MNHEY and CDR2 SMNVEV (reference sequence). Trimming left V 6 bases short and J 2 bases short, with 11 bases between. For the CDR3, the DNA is TGTGCCAGCAGCAGCGGAGGGGCCTACGAGCAGTACTTC. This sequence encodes CASSSGGAYEQYF.

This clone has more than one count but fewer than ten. The CDR3 DNA follows: TGCGCCAGCAGACACACACAGGGGGCCTCAGGCTACGAGCAGTACTTC. Residues: CASRHTQGASGYEQYF. V gene TRBV5-1 combines with J gene TRBJ2-7; 9 bases agree with TRBD1. The junction had 12 bases not matched to a gene; V was cut back by 5 bases and J by 3 bases. The CDR3 is made up of 16 amino acids. CDR1 is SGHRS and CDR2 is YFSETQ in the germline V gene.

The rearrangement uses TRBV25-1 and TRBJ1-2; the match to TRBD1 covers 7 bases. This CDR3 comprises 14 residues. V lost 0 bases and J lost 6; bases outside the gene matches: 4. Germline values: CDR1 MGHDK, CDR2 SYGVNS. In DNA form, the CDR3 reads TGTGCCAGCAGTGAATATTTAACAGGGGATGGCTACACCTTC. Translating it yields CASSEYLTGDGYTF.

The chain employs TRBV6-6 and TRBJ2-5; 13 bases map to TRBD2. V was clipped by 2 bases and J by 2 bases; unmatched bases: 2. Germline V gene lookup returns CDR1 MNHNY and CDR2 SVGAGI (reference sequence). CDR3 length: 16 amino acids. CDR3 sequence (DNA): TGTGCCAGCAGTTACCCGACTAGCGGGAGGCAAGAGACCCAGTACTTC. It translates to CASSYPTSGRQETQYF.

CDR3 sequence: CASSQHTGTIGQETQYF. The CDR3 DNA reads as TGCGCCAGCAGCCAACATACTGGGACTATCGGCCAAGAGACCCAGTACTTC. The gene calls are TRBV4-1 and TRBJ2-5, with 7 bases fitting TRBD2. V shed 2 bases, J shed 1 base, and the junction held 10 bases outside the gene matches. The CDR3 has 17 residues. Germline assignment: CDR1 MGHRA and CDR2 YSYEKL.

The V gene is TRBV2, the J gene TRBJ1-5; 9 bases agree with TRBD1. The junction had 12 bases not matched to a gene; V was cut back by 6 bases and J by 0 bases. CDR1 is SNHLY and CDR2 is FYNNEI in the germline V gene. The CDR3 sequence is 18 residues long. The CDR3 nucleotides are TGTGCCAGCAGATTGACAGGGGGACAAGATCCTAGCAATCAGCCCCAGCATTTT. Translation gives CASRLTGGQDPSNQPQHF.

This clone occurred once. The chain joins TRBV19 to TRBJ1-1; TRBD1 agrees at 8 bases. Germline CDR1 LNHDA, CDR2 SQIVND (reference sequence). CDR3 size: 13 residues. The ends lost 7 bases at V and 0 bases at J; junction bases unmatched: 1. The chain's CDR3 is CASMDRVNTEAFF. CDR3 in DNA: TGTGCCAGTATGGACAGGGTGAACACTGAAGCTTTCTTT.

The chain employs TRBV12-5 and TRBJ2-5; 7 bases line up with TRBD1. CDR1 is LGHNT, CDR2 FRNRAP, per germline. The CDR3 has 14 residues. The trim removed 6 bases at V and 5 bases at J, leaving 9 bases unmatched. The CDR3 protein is CASGTGTAGETQYF. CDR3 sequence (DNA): TGTGCTAGTGGCACAGGGACAGCCGGGGAGACCCAGTACTTC.

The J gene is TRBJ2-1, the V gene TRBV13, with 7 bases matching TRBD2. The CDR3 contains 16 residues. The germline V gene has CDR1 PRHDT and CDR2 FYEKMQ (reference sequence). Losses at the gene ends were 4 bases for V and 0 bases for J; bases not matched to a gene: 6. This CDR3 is CASSSGTSASYNEQFF. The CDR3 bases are TGTGCCAGCAGCTCAGGCACTAGCGCCTCCTACAATGAGCAGTTCTTC. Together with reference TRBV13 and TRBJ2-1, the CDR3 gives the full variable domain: AAGVIQSPRHLIKEKRETATLKCYPIPRHDTVYWYQQGPGQDPQFLISFYEKMQSDKGSIPDRFSAQQFSDYHSELNMSSLELGDSALYFCASSSGTSASYNEQFFGPGTRLTVL.

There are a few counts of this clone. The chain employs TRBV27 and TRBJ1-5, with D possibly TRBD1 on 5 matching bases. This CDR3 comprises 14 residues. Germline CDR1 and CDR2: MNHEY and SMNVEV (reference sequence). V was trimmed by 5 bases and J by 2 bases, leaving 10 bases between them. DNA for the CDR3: TGTGCCAGCAGTCGAGGACAAGGCAATCAGCCCCAGCATTTT. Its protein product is CASSRGQGNQPQHF.

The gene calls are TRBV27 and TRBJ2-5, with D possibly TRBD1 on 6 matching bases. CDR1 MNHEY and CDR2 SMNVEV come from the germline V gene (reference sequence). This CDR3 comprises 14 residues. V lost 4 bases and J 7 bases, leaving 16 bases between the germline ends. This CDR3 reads CASSSPYRDGTQYF. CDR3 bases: TGTGCCAGCAGTTCTCCTTACAGGGACGGGACCCAGTACTTC.

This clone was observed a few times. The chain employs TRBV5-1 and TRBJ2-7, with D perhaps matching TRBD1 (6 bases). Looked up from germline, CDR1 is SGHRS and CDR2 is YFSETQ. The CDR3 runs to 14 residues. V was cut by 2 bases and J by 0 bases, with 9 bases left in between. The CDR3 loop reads CASSFRDNSYEQYF. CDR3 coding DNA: TGCGCCAGCAGCTTCAGGGACAACTCCTACGAGCAGTACTTC. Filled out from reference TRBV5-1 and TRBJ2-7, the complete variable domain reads KAGVTQTPRYLIKTRGQQVTLSCSPISGHRSVSWYQQTPGQGLQFLFEYFSETQRNKGNFPGRFSGRQFSNSRSEMNVSTLELGDSALYLCASSFRDNSYEQYFGPGTRLTVT.

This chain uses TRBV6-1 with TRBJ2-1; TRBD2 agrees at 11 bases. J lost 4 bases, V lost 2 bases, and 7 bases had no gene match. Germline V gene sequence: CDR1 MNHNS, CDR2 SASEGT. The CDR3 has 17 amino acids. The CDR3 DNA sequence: TGTGCCAGCAGTGAACTGGTAGCGGGGGGGATGTACAATGAGCAGTTCTTC. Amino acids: CASSELVAGGMYNEQFF.

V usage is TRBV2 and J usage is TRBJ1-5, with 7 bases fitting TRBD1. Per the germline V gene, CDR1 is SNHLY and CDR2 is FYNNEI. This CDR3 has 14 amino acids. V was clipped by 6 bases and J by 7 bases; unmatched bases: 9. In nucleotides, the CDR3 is TGTGCCAGCAGCCAGACAGGGAGGAGGCAGCCCCAGCATTTT. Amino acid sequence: CASSQTGRRQPQHF.

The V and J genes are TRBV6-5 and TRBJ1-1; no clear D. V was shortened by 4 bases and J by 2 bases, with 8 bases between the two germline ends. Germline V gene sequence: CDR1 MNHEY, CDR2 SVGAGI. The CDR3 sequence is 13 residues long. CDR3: CASSFNRNTEAFF. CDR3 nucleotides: TGTGCCAGCAGTTTTAATAGAAACACTGAAGCTTTCTTT.

CDR3 sequence (DNA): TGCGCCAGCAGCTTGGGTCGAGTAGGACAGGTGAACACTGAAGCTTTCTTT. This encodes CASSLGRVGQVNTEAFF. The chain has TRBV5-1 and TRBJ1-1; 7 bases fit TRBD1. Germline trimming cut 0 bases from V and 0 bases from J; bases unmatched to any gene: 8. CDR3 length: 17 amino acids. The germline V gene has CDR1 SGHRS and CDR2 YFSETQ.

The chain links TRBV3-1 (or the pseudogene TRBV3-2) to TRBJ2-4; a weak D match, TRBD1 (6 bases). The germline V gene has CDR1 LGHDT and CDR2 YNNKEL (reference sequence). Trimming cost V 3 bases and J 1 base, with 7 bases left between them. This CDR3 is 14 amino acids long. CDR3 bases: TGTGCCAGCAGCCAGCAGGGGGCCAAAAACATTCAGTACTTC. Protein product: CASSQQGAKNIQYF.

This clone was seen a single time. The CDR3 reads CASSPRTGGNNQPQHF. Written as DNA, the CDR3 is TGTGCCAGCAGTCCCCGGACAGGGGGTAACAATCAGCCCCAGCATTTT. The rearrangement links TRBV25-1 to TRBJ1-5; 10 nucleotides align to TRBD1. The junction had 7 bases not matched to a gene; V was cut back by 5 bases and J by 3 bases. The germline CDR1 and CDR2 sequences are MGHDK and SYGVNS. The CDR3 spans 16 residues.